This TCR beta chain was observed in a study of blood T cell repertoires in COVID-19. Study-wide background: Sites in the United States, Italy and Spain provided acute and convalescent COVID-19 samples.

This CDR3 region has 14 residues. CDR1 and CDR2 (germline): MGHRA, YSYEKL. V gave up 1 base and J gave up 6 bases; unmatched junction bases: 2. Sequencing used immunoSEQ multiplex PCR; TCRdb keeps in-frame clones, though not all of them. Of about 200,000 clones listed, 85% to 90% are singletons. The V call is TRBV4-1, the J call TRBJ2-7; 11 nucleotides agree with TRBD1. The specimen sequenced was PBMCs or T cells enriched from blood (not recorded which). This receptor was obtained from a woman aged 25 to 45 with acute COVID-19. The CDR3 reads CASSQVGTGGEQYF. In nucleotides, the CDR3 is TGCGCCAGCAGCCAAGTTGGGACAGGGGGCGAGCAGTACTTC.